This paragraph covers one T cell receptor beta chain sequence. What was amplified from RNA transcripts were TCR beta CDR3 regions. TCR CDR3 underwent first-round RT-PCR with the HTBI primer set. In TCRdb, the multiplex PCR reads were re-called with MiXCR into one record per CDR3 protein. The sample has approximately 400,000 distinct CDR3 sequences; approximately 13% are singletons. These data originate in a study of T cells in Graves' hyperthyroidism and ophthalmopathy. Graves' hyperthyroidism was deemed stable absent ophthalmopathy progression within 18 months. This sample holds PBMCs from about 10 ml fresh peripheral blood. The germline CDR1 and CDR2 sequences are MNHEY and SVGEGT. This CDR3 has 14 residues. Trimming stripped 4 bases from V and 5 bases from J, with 15 bases between.

The chain is built from TRBV6-2 or TRBV6-3 and TRBJ2-7; the D call may be TRBD1 or TRBD2 (5 bases each). The TCR was taken from a woman in her fifties or sixties with Graves' hyperthyroidism. Material: blood. This CDR3 is CASSFGTIANEQYF. The CDR3 nucleotides read TGTGCCAGCAGTTTCGGGACCATTGCCAACGAGCAGTACTTC.